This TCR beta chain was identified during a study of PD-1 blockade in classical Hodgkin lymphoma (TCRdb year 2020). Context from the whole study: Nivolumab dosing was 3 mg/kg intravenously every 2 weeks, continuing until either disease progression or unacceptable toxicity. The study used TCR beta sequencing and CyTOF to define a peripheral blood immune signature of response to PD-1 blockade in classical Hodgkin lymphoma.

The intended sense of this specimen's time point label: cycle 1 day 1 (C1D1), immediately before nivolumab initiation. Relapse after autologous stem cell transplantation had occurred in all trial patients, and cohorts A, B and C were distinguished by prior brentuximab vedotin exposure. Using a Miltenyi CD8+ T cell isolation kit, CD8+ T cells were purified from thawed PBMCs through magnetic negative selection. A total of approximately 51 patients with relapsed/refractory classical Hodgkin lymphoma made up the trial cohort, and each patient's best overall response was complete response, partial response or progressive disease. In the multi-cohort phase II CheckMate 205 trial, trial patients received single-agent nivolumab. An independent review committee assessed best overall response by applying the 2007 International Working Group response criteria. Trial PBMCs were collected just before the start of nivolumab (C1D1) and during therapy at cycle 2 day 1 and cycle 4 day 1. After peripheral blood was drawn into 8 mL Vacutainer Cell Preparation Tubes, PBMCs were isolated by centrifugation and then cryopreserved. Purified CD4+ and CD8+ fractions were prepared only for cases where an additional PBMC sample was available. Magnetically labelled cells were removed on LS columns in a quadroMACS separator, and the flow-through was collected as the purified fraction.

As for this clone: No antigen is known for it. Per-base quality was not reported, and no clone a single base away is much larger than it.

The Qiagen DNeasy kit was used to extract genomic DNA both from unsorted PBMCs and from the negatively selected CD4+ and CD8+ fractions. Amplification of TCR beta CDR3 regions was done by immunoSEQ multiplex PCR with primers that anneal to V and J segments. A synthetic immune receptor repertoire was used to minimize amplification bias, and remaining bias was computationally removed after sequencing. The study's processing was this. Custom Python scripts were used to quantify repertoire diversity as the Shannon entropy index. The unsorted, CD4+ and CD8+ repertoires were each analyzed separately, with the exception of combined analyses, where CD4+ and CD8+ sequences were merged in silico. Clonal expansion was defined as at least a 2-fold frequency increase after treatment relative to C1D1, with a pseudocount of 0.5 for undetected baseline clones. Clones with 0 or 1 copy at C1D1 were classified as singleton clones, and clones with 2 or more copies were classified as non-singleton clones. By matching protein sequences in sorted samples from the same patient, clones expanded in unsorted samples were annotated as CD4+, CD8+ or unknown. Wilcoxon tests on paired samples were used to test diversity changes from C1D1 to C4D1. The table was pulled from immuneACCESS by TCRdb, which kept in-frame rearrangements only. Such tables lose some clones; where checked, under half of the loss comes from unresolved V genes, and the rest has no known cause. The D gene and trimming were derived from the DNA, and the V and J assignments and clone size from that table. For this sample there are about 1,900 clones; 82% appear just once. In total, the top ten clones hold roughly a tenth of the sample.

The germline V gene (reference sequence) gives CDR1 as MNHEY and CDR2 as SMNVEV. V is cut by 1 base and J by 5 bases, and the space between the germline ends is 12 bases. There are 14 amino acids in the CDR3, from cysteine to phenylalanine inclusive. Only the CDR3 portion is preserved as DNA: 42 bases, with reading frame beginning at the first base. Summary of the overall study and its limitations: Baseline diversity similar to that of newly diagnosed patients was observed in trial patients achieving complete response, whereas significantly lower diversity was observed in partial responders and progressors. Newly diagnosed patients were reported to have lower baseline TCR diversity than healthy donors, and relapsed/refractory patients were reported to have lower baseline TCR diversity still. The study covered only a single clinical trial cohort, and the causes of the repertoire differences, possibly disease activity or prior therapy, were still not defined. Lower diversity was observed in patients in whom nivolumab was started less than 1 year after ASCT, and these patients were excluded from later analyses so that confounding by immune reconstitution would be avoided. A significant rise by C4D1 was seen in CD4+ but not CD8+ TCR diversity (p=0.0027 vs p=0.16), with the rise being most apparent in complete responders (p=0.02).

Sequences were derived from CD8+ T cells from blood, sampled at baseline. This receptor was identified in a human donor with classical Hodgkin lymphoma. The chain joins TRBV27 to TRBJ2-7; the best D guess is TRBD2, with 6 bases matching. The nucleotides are TGTGCCAGCAGTTTATGGCAGTCTAGCGACGAGCAGTACTTC. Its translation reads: CASSLWQSSDEQYF.